The T cell receptor (beta chain) under discussion was sequenced for a study of blood T cell repertoires in COVID-19. Study details: Samples taken during acute and convalescent COVID-19 were collected in the United States, Italy and Spain. Nucleic acid was either cDNA or gDNA, and it came from T cells, B-cell-depleted T cells, or PBMCs.

Per the study methods: Counts of nucleated cells, estimated from reference gene primer amplification, were obtained. Sequenced by immunoSEQ multiplex PCR; TCRdb stores in-frame clones only, minus some. That table supplies the V and J calls and clone size; D and trimming were determined from the DNA. The sample carries 110,000 or so clones, around four fifths recorded once. Germline-derived CDR1 and CDR2 are MNHNS and SASEGT. The CDR3 runs 14 residues. V lost 1 base, J lost 4 bases, and 0 bases stayed unmatched. The origin of this receptor is a woman in her seventies with acute or convalescent COVID-19. The sequencing input was peripheral blood. The chain employs TRBV6-1 and TRBJ2-2; 7 bases line up with TRBD1. The CDR3 DNA reads TGTGCCAGCAGTGAAGACAGGGGCACCGGGGAGCTGTTTTTT. Protein product: CASSEDRGTGELFF.